The text below deals with one TCR beta chain. The antigen remains unidentified. The source of the sample is a study of long-term antiretroviral therapy in people with HIV. Study results and limitations: HIV repertoires spanned tighter CDR3 length ranges than controls did.

Without exception, participants with HIV were treated in the United States. Amounts of 1-10 million cryopreserved PBMC were held in the samples before DNA extraction. The authors ran the immunoSEQ assay, v3.0, at survey level. Only in-frame clones appear in the TCRdb table, and some are missing; sequencing was by immunoSEQ multiplex PCR. The repertoire consists of around 23,000 clones, with 81% occurring once and the leading ten covering approximately 6%. Losses at the gene ends were 5 bases for V and 2 bases for J; bases not matched to a gene: 6. The CDR3 runs to 15 residues. Germline assignment: CDR1 SGHTA and CDR2 FQGNSA.

The sequencing here drew on unsorted PBMCs, taken 4.4 years after starting antiretroviral therapy. The V and J genes are TRBV7-2 and TRBJ1-2; 9 nucleotides match TRBD1. The TCR sequence derives from a man aged 25 to 40 with HIV. CDR3 region: CASSVTGTGNYGYTF. CDR3 DNA: TGTGCCAGCAGCGTAACTGGGACAGGGAACTATGGCTACACCTTC.